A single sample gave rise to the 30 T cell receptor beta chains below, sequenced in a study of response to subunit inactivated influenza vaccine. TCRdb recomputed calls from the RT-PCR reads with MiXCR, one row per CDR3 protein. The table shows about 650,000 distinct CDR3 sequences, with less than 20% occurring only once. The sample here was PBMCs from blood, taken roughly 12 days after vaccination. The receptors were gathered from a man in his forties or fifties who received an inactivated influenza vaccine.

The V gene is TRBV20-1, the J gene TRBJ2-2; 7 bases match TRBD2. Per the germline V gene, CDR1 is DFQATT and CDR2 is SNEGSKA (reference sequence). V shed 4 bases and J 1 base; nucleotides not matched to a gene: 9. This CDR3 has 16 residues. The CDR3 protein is CSANDRDYLNTGELFF. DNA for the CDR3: TGCAGTGCTAACGACCGGGACTACCTGAACACCGGGGAGCTGTTTTTT.

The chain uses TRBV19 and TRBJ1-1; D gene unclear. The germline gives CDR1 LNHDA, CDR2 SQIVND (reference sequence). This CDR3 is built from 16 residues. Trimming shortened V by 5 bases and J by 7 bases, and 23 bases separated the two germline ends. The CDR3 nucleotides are TGTGCCAGTAGTCTTACCCGGGCTCGAGGAGCGGGTGAAGCTTTCTTT. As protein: CASSLTRARGAGEAFF.

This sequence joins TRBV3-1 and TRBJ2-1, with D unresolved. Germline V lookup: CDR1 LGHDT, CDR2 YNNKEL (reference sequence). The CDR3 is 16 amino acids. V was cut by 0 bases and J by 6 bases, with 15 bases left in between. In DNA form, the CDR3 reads TGTGCCAGCAGCCAAGATAGAGCCCTTGGTCGCAATGAGCAGTTCTTC. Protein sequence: CASSQDRALGRNEQFF.

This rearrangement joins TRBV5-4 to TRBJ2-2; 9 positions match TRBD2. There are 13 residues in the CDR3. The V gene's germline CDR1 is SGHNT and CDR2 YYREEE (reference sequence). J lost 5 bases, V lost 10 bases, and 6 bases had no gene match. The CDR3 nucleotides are TGTGCCGCGGGAGGGAGGGAGACCGGGGAGCTGTTTTTT. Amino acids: CAAGGRETGELFF.

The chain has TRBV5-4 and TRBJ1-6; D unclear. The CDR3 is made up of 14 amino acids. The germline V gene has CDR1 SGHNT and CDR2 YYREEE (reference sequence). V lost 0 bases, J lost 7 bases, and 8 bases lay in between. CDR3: CASSLDGGNSPLHF. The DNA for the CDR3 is TGTGCCAGCAGCTTGGATGGAGGCAATTCACCCCTCCACTTT.

The CDR3 spells CASSRGTGGLTYEQYF. For the CDR3, the DNA is TGCGCCAGCAGTAGGGGAACAGGGGGCCTCACCTACGAGCAGTACTTC. The rearrangement links TRBV5-1 to TRBJ2-7; 9 nucleotides align to TRBD1. Germline values: CDR1 SGHRS, CDR2 YFSETQ. The length of the CDR3 is 16 residues. J gave up 2 bases and V 5 bases, and 11 bases lay outside the gene matches. The full variable domain, with the rest looked up from reference TRBV5-1 and TRBJ2-7, is KAGVTQTPRYLIKTRGQQVTLSCSPISGHRSVSWYQQTPGQGLQFLFEYFSETQRNKGNFPGRFSGRQFSNSRSEMNVSTLELGDSALYLCASSRGTGGLTYEQYFGPGTRLTVT.

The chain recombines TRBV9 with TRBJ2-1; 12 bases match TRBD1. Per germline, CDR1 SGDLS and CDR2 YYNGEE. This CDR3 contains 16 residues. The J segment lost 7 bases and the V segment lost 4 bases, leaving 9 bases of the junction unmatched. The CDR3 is CASSPGTGGDFNEQFF. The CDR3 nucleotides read TGTGCCAGCAGCCCCGGGACAGGGGGCGACTTTAATGAGCAGTTCTTC.

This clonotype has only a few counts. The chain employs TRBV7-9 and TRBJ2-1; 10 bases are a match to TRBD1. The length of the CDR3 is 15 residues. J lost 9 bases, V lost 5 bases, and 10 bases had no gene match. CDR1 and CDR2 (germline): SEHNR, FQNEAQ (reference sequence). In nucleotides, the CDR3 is TGTGCCAGCAGCCCTCGGGACAGGGGTAATGGTGAGCAGTTCTTC. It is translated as CASSPRDRGNGEQFF.

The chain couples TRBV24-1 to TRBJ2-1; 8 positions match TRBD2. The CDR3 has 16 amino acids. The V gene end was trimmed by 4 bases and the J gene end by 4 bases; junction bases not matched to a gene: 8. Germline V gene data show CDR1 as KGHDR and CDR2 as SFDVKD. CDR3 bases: TGTGCCACCAGTGAGATGGCGGGGGGCCCTTACAATGAGCAGTTCTTC. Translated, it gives CATSEMAGGPYNEQFF.

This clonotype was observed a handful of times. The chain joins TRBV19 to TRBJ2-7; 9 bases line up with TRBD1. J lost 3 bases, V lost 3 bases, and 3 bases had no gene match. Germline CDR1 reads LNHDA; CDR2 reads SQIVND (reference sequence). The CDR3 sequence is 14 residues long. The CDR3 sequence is CASSMTTGGYEQYF. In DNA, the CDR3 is TGTGCCAGTAGTATGACGACAGGGGGCTACGAGCAGTACTTC.

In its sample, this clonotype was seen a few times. The CDR3 nucleotides read TGCAGTGCTAGTAGCGGGGGGGTGAATGAGCAGTTCTTC. It is translated as CSASSGGVNEQFF. The chain employs TRBV20-1 and TRBJ2-1; 11 positions agree with TRBD2. The CDR3 sequence is 13 residues long. Germline CDR1 is DFQATT and CDR2 is SNEGSKA (reference sequence). Trimming removed 3 bases from V and 7 bases from J; junction bases left unmatched: 2.

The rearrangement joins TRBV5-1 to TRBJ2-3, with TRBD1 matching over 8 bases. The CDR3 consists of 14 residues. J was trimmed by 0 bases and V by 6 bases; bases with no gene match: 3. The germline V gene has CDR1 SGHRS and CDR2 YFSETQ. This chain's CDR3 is CASKTGASTDTQYF. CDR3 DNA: TGCGCCAGCAAGACAGGGGCTAGCACAGATACGCAGTATTTT.

CDR3 sequence: CASSVVSRAEAFF. CDR3 DNA: TGTGCCAGCAGCGTAGTCAGCAGGGCTGAAGCTTTCTTT. This chain connects TRBV9 to TRBJ1-1; TRBD1 might be the D (5 bases). From germline, CDR1 is SGDLS and CDR2 YYNGEE. V was cut by 0 bases and J by 6 bases, with 9 bases left in between. CDR3 size: 13 residues. Together with reference TRBV9 and TRBJ1-1, the CDR3 gives the full variable domain: DSGVTQTPKHLITATGQRVTLRCSPRSGDLSVYWYQQSLDQGLQFLIQYYNGEERAKGNILERFSAQQFPDLHSELNLSSLELGDSALYFCASSVVSRAEAFFGQGTRLTVV.

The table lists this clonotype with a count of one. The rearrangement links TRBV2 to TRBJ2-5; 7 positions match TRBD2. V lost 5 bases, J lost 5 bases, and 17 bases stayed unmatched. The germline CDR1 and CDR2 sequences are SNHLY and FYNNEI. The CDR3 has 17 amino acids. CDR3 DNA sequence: TGTGCCAGCAGTTCAAGAACTCCGGGACTAAGGAAGGAGACCCAGTACTTC. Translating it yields CASSSRTPGLRKETQYF.

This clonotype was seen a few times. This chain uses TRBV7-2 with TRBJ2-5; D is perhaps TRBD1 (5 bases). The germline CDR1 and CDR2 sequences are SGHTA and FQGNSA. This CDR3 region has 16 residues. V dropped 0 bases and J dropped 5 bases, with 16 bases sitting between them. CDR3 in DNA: TGTGCCAGCAGCTTAGCACCAGGGATAGTAGGGGAGACCCAGTACTTC. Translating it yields CASSLAPGIVGETQYF.

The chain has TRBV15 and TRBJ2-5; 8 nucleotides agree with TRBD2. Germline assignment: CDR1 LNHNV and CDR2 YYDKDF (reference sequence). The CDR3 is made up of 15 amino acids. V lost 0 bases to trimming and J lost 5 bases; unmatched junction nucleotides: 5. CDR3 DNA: TGTGCCACCAGCAGAGACTCACTAGCGGAGGAGACCCAGTACTTC. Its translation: CATSRDSLAEETQYF.

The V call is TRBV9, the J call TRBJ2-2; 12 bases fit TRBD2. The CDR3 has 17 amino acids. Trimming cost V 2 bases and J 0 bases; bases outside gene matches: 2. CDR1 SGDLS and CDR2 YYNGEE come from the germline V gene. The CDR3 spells CASSVRTSGTNTGELFF. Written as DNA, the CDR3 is TGTGCCAGCAGCGTGAGGACTAGCGGGACGAACACCGGGGAGCTGTTTTTT.

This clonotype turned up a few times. The CDR3 DNA follows: TGCGCCAGCAGCGGGACAGAAAAAAACATTCAGTACTTC. Encoded protein: CASSGTEKNIQYF. This chain joins TRBV5-1 and TRBJ2-4; the match to TRBD1 covers 7 bases. There are 13 residues in the CDR3. The V gene's germline CDR1 is SGHRS and CDR2 YFSETQ. The V and J ends lost 4 bases and 4 bases, in that order; junction bases with no gene match: 2. Full variable domain (outside the CDR3, taken from reference TRBV5-1 and TRBJ2-4): KAGVTQTPRYLIKTRGQQVTLSCSPISGHRSVSWYQQTPGQGLQFLFEYFSETQRNKGNFPGRFSGRQFSNSRSEMNVSTLELGDSALYLCASSGTEKNIQYFGAGTRLSVL.

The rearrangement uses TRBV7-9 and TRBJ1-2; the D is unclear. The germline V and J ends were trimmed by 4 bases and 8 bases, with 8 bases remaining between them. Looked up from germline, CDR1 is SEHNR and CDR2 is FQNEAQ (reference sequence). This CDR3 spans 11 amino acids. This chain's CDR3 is CASSSTWGYTF. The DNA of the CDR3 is TGTGCCAGCAGCTCTACCTGGGGCTACACCTTC.

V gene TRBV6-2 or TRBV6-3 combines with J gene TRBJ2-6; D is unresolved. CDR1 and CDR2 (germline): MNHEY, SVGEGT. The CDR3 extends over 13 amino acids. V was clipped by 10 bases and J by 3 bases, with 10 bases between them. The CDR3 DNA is TGTGCCACCACCGATGGTGGGGCCAACGTCCTGACTTTC. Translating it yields CATTDGGANVLTF.

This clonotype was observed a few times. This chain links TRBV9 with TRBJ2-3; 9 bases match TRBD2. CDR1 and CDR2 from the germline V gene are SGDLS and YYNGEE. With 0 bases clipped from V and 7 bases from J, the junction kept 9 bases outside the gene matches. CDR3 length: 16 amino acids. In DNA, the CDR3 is TGTGCCAGCAGCGTAGGGGCGGGGGGGCCCGACCATACGCAGTATTTT. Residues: CASSVGAGGPDHTQYF.

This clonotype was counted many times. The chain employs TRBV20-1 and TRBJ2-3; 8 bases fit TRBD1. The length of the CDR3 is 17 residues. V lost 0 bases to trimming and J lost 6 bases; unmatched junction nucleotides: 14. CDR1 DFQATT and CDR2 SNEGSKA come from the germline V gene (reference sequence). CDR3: CSARDPRTGTTVDTQYF. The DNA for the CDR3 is TGCAGTGCTAGAGATCCCCGGACAGGGACGACTGTGGATACGCAGTATTTT.

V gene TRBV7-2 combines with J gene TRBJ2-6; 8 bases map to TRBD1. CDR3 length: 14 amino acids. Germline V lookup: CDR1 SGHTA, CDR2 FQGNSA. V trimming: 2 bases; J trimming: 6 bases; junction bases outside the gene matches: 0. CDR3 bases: TGTGCCAGCAGCTTACAGGGGGCGGCCAACGTCCTGACTTTC. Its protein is CASSLQGAANVLTF.

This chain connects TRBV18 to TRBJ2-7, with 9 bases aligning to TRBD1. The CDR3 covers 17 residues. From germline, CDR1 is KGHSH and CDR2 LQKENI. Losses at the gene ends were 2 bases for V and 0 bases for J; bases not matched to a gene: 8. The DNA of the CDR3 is TGTGCCAGCTCACCAACACGACAGGGGGGAAGCTCCTACGAGCAGTACTTC. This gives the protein CASSPTRQGGSSYEQYF.

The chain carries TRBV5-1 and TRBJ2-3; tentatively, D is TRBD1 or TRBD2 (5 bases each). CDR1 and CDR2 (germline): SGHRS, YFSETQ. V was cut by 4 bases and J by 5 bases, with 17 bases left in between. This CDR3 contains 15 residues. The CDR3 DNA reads TGCGCCAGCAGCCAAATCCCGGGACCCCAAGATACGCAGTATTTT. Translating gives CASSQIPGPQDTQYF.

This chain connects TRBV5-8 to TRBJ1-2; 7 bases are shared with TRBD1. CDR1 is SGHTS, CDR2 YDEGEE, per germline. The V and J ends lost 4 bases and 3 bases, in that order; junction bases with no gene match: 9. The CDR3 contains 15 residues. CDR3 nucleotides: TGTGCCAGCAGCCGAGGGGACAGTCTTTACTATGGCTACACCTTC. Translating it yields CASSRGDSLYYGYTF. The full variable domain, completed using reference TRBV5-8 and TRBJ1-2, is EAGVTQSPTHLIKTRGQQATLRCSPISGHTSVYWYQQALGLGLQFLLWYDEGEERNRGNFPPRFSGRQFPNYSSELNVNALELEDSALYLCASSRGDSLYYGYTFGSGTRLTVV.

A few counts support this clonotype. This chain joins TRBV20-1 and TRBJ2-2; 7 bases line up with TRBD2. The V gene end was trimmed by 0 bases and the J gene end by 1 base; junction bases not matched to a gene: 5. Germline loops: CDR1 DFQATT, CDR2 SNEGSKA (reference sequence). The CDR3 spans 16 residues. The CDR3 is CSARDVIAGNTGELFF. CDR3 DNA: TGCAGTGCTAGAGATGTGATAGCGGGGAACACCGGGGAGCTGTTTTTT.

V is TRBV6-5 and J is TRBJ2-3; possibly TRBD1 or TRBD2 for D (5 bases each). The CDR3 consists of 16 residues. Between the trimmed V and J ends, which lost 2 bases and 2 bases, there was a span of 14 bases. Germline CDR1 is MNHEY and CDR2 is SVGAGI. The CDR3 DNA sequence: TGTGCCAGCAGTTACGGGACCCCGCAGATCACAGATACGCAGTATTTT. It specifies CASSYGTPQITDTQYF.

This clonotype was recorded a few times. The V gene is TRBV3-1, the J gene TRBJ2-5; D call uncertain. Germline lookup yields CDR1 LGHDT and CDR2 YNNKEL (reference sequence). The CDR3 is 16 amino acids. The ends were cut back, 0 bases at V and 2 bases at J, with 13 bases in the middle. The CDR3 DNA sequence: TGTGCCAGCAGCCAAGATTGGTTTGGCGGACAAGAGACCCAGTACTTC. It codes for CASSQDWFGGQETQYF.

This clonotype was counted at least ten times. The CDR3 loop is CASQTGAQETQYF. The CDR3 DNA is TGTGCCAGTCAAACAGGGGCGCAAGAGACCCAGTACTTC. The genes are TRBV12-3 or TRBV12-4 and TRBJ2-5, with 7 bases aligning to TRBD1. V was pared by 9 bases and J by 2 bases, with 6 bases of the junction left unmatched. The CDR3 has 13 residues.